This passage covers 5 T cell receptor beta chains from one sample sequenced in a study of identical twins (dated by TCRdb to the mid-2010s). The method was 5' RACE. Sequenced on an Illumina HiSeq 2000. TCRdb passed the public sequencing reads through fastp at Q25 and MiXCR, retaining productive beta sequences. One record per CDR3 amino acid sequence lists the most common genes and DNA. For this sample the table gives 300,000 to 400,000 distinct CDR3 sequences, of which roughly an eighth were detected only once. The ten largest account for just over 7% of the sample. This same sample was also taken into another study, of yellow fever vaccine responses in identical twins.

The sample taken for sequencing was CD8+ T cells sorted from blood. The origin of the receptors is a woman between 18 and 30 years old in good health.

The chain uses TRBV18 and TRBJ2-1; D remains ambiguous. Germline CDR1 and CDR2: KGHSH and LQKENI. V was cut by 1 base and J by 0 bases, with 13 bases left in between. This CDR3 is 17 amino acids long. The CDR3 bases are TGTGCCAGCTCACCACAGTCGACGGCCAGCTCCTACAATGAGCAGTTCTTC. This translates into CASSPQSTASSYNEQFF. The full variable domain, rest sourced from reference TRBV18 and TRBJ2-1, is NAGVMQNPRHLVRRRGQEARLRCSPMKGHSHVYWYRQLPEEGLKFMVYLQKENIIDESGMPKERFSAEFPKEGPSILRIQQVVRGDSAAYFCASSPQSTASSYNEQFFGPGTRLTVL.

The genes are TRBV12-3 or TRBV12-4 and TRBJ2-1; 9 positions agree with TRBD1. This CDR3 contains 13 residues. The V and J ends lost 8 bases and 8 bases, in that order; junction bases with no gene match: 7. The CDR3 spells CASGRDRVYEQFF. CDR3 nucleotides: TGTGCCAGCGGCCGGGACAGGGTGTATGAGCAGTTCTTC.

This rearrangement joins TRBV27 to TRBJ1-1; TRBD1 aligns across 7 bases. The V gene's germline CDR1 is MNHEY and CDR2 SMNVEV (reference sequence). CDR3 length: 13 amino acids. V trimming: 9 bases; J trimming: 6 bases; junction bases outside the gene matches: 10. CDR3 DNA: TGTGCCAGTAATACCTTGGGGACAGCTGAAGCTTTCTTT. It translates to CASNTLGTAEAFF.

The chain uses TRBV29-1 and TRBJ2-7; tentative D call: TRBD1 (5 bases). V shed 0 bases and J shed 3 bases, with 12 bases lying between them. The CDR3 sequence is 14 residues long. Germline V gene sequence: CDR1 SQVTM, CDR2 ANQGSEA. This chain's CDR3 is CSVEDSQGRYEQYF. The CDR3 DNA reads as TGCAGCGTTGAAGATTCCCAGGGCCGCTACGAGCAGTACTTC.

This clonotype turned up a few times. The chain's CDR3 is CSVGWRDRGHEQYF. CDR3 in DNA: TGCAGCGTTGGATGGCGGGACAGGGGGCACGAGCAGTACTTC. The chain carries TRBV29-1 and TRBJ2-7; the match to TRBD1 covers 12 bases. Germline CDR1 and CDR2: SQVTM and ANQGSEA. After removal of 4 bases from V and 5 bases from J, the junction contained 6 bases not matched to a gene. The CDR3 covers 14 residues.